One and the same sample provided the 12 T cell receptor beta chains below, sequenced in a study of blood T cell repertoires in COVID-19. Profiling relied on immunoSEQ multiplex PCR, and the TCRdb table lists in-frame clones only, not all of them. This sample carries about 81,000 clones, roughly 88% of them seen once, and the ten largest clones take 4.8%. The sequenced sample was peripheral blood. Receptors were obtained from a woman aged 80 or older with acute or convalescent COVID-19.

The CDR3 DNA sequence: TGTGCCACACCGGGACATAACGACGAGCAGTACTTC. Protein product: CATPGHNDEQYF. The chain has TRBV24-1 and TRBJ2-7; a possible D gene is TRBD1 (6 bases). There are 12 residues in the CDR3. The ends were cut back, 10 bases at V and 5 bases at J, with 14 bases in the middle. Germline CDR1 KGHDR, CDR2 SFDVKD.

The chain has TRBV20-1 and TRBJ2-7; D gene uncertain. Germline assignment: CDR1 DFQATT and CDR2 SNEGSKA (reference sequence). The CDR3 spans 11 residues. The V end lost 6 bases, the J end lost 6 bases, and 12 bases lay between the germline ends. The CDR3, as DNA: TGCAGTGCCACCGCTCCAGGCGAGCAGTACTTC. It encodes CSATAPGEQYF.

This chain connects TRBV7-3 to TRBJ2-3; the D gene is possibly TRBD2 (6 bases). This CDR3 region has 16 residues. Deletions cut 2 bases from V and 1 base from J, with 13 bases between. The germline V gene encodes CDR1 SGHTA and CDR2 FQGTGA. This CDR3 is CASSLGGAARTDTQYF. CDR3 bases: TGTGCCAGCAGCTTAGGAGGGGCGGCCCGCACAGATACGCAGTATTTT.

The V call is TRBV7-2, the J call TRBJ1-1; unclear D gene. With 7 bases removed from V and 1 base from J, the gap between germline ends came to 16 bases. CDR1 SGHTA and CDR2 FQGNSA come from the germline V gene. This CDR3 contains 15 residues. DNA of the CDR3: TGTGCCAGCACCCTAGATCCGGCGGGGAACACTGAAGCTTTCTTT. As protein: CASTLDPAGNTEAFF.

J is TRBJ1-1 and V is TRBV6-5; TRBD1 matches at 8 bases. This CDR3 has 13 amino acids. CDR1 is MNHEY and CDR2 is SVGAGI in the germline V gene. V trimming: 8 bases; J trimming: 0 bases; junction bases outside the gene matches: 2. CDR3 bases: TGTGCCAGCCGGACAGGGTTGAACACTGAAGCTTTCTTT. It specifies CASRTGLNTEAFF.

J is TRBJ1-1 and V is TRBV19; D gene uncertain. V lost 1 base and J lost 1, with 10 bases in between. Germline CDR1 and CDR2: LNHDA and SQIVND (reference sequence). CDR3 length equals 15 residues. The DNA for the CDR3 is TGTGCCAGTAGTATAGTCGGTTGGAGGAACACTGAAGCTTTCTTT. Translating it yields CASSIVGWRNTEAFF.

The J gene is TRBJ2-1, the V gene TRBV10-1; TRBD2 aligns across 8 bases. The CDR3 has 15 amino acids. Germline trimming cut 6 bases from V and 10 bases from J; bases unmatched to any gene: 14. CDR1 WNHNN and CDR2 SYGVQD come from the germline V gene (reference sequence). CDR3 loop: CASSQQREFPLEQFF. In DNA form, the CDR3 reads TGCGCCAGCAGCCAACAGCGGGAGTTTCCTTTAGAGCAGTTCTTC.

The chain joins TRBV11-2 to TRBJ2-2; tentatively, D is TRBD2 (7 bases). The CDR3 extends over 15 amino acids. V lost 5 bases and J 7 bases, leaving 17 bases between the germline ends. Germline V gene sequence: CDR1 SGHAT, CDR2 FQNNGV. Written as DNA, the CDR3 is TGTGCCAGCAGCAATCTGGGGGGGCCGATCGGGGAGCTGTTTTTT. This gives the protein CASSNLGGPIGELFF.

The sample holds one count of this clone. The chain's CDR3 is CASSEAFGGQETQYF. CDR3 sequence (DNA): TGTGCCAGCAGTGAAGCGTTTGGCGGACAAGAGACCCAGTACTTC. V is TRBV2 and J is TRBJ2-5; D gene ambiguous. The CDR3 covers 15 residues. Germline CDR1 reads SNHLY; CDR2 reads FYNNEI. Trimming removed 0 bases at V and 2 bases at J, with 10 bases between. The complete variable domain, with remaining parts taken from reference TRBV2 and TRBJ2-5, reads EPEVTQTPSHQVTQMGQEVILRCVPISNHLYFYWYRQILGQKVEFLVSFYNNEISEKSEIFDDQFSVERPDGSNFTLKIRSTKLEDSAMYFCASSEAFGGQETQYFGPGTRLLVL.

The chain recombines TRBV11-3 with TRBJ2-2, with 11 bases aligning to TRBD2. The CDR3 has 19 residues. Germline CDR1 and CDR2: SGHNT and YENEEA. The V and J ends lost 0 bases and 4 bases, in that order; junction bases with no gene match: 10. This chain's CDR3 is CASSLESPLAGVSTGELFF. In DNA, the CDR3 is TGTGCCAGCAGCTTAGAATCTCCACTAGCGGGGGTCTCCACCGGGGAGCTGTTTTTT.

The chain links TRBV18 to TRBJ2-1; 7 nucleotides align to TRBD2. This CDR3 region has 15 residues. The junction had 3 bases not matched to a gene; V was cut back by 0 bases and J by 4 bases. Germline V gives CDR1 KGHSH, CDR2 LQKENI. The CDR3 protein is CASSPPAGLYNEQFF. The CDR3 coding sequence is TGTGCCAGCTCACCACCAGCGGGGTTATACAATGAGCAGTTCTTC.

The chain uses TRBV19 and TRBJ2-1; possibly TRBD2 for D (6 bases). Trimming shortened V by 9 bases and J by 7 bases, and 16 bases separated the two germline ends. Germline loops: CDR1 LNHDA, CDR2 SQIVND (reference sequence). The CDR3 extends over 13 amino acids. Written as DNA, the CDR3 is TGTGCCAGCCTCGGGACCGGAGGGAATGAGCAGTTCTTC. Translated: CASLGTGGNEQFF.